The text below deals with one TCR beta chain. This entry comes from a study of shared T cell receptors in the human thymus. Here immunoSEQ multiplex PCR was the method, and the copy in TCRdb shows in-frame clones only, minus some. This sample has 600,000 or so clones; approximately 87% occur once, and the top ten carry 0.0094%. Germline V gene lookup returns CDR1 MGHDK and CDR2 SYGVNS. The J segment lost 5 bases and the V segment lost 4 bases, leaving 10 bases of the junction unmatched. The CDR3 extends over 16 amino acids. The same specimen was also included in a second study, on human thymus T cells.

The chain employs TRBV25-1 and TRBJ2-5; 10 positions match TRBD1. The receptor's source is a boy in the first two years of life with a congenital heart defect. The sequencing sample was made of thymocytes. The CDR3 sequence is CASSVGTGVTKETQYF. CDR3 nucleotides: TGTGCCAGCAGTGTCGGGACAGGGGTGACCAAGGAGACCCAGTACTTC.